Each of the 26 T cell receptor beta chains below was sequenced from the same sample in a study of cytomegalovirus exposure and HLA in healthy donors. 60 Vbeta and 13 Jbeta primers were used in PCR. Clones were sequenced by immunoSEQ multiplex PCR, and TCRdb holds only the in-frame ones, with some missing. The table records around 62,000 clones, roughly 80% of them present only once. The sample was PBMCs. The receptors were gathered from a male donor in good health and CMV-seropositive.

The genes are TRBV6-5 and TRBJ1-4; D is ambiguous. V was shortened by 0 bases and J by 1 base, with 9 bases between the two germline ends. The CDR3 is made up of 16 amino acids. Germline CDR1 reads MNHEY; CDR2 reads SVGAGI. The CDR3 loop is CASSYSTGLTNEKLFF. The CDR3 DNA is TGTGCCAGCAGTTACTCGACTGGGTTAACTAATGAAAAACTGTTTTTT.

CDR3 sequence (DNA): TGTGCCAGCAGCTTAGATCGGGGGTTCGTCGGGGCCAACGTCCTGACTTTC. It is translated as CASSLDRGFVGANVLTF. The chain combines TRBV11-2 with TRBJ2-6; tentative D call: TRBD2 (6 bases). Germline CDR1 SGHAT, CDR2 FQNNGV. The CDR3 is made up of 17 amino acids. Deletions cut 0 bases from V and 4 bases from J, with 13 bases between. Drawing the rest from reference TRBV11-2 and TRBJ2-6, the complete variable domain is EAGVAQSPRYKIIEKRQSVAFWCNPISGHATLYWYQQILGQGPKLLIQFQNNGVVDDSQLPKDRFSAERLKGVDSTLKIQPAKLEDSAVYLCASSLDRGFVGANVLTFGAGSRLTVL.

CDR3 sequence: CASSSQGGNTEAFF. The DNA of the CDR3 is TGTGCCAGCTCATCGCAGGGGGGCAACACTGAAGCTTTCTTT. V gene TRBV18 combines with J gene TRBJ1-1; 7 bases align to TRBD1. The CDR3 is made up of 14 amino acids. Germline loops: CDR1 KGHSH, CDR2 LQKENI. V shed 5 bases and J 2 bases; nucleotides not matched to a gene: 5.

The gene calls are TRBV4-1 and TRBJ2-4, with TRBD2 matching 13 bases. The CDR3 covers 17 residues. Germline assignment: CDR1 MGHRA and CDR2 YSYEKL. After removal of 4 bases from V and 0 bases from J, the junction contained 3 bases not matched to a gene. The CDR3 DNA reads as TGCGCCAGCAGCCCCGGGACTAGCGGGGTAGCCAAAAACATTCAGTACTTC. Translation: CASSPGTSGVAKNIQYF.

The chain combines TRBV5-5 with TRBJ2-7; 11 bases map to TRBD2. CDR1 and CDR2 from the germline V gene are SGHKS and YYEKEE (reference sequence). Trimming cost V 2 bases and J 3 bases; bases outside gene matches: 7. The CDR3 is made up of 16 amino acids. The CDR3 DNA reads TGTGCCAGCAGCTTCTGGTCTAGCGGGGGGAACTACGAGCAGTACTTC. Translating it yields CASSFWSSGGNYEQYF.

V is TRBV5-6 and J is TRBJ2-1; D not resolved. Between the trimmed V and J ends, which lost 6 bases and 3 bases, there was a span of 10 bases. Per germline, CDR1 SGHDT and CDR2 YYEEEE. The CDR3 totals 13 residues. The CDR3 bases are TGTGCCAGCACCTCTCTGCGCTACAATGAGCAGTTCTTC. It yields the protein CASTSLRYNEQFF.

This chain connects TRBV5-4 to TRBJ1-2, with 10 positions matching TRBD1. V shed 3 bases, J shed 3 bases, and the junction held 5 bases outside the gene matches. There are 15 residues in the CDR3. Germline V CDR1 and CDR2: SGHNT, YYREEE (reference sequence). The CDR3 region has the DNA TGTGCCAGCAGCTCAATAGGACAGGGGGACTATGGCTACACCTTC. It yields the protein CASSSIGQGDYGYTF. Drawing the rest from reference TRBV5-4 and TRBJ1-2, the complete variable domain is ETGVTQSPTHLIKTRGQQVTLRCSSQSGHNTVSWYQQALGQGPQFIFQYYREEENGRGNFPPRFSGLQFPNYSSELNVNALELDDSALYLCASSSIGQGDYGYTFGSGTRLTVV.

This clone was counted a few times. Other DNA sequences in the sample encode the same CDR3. The CDR3 is CASSQGQGHTEAFF. The CDR3 DNA follows: TGTGCCAGCAGCCAGGGACAGGGACACACTGAAGCTTTCTTT. The V call is TRBV7-3, the J call TRBJ1-1, with 9 bases identical to TRBD1. V lost 5 bases to trimming and J lost 3 bases; unmatched junction nucleotides: 4. The CDR3 is made up of 14 amino acids. Germline CDR1 reads SGHTA; CDR2 reads FQGTGA.

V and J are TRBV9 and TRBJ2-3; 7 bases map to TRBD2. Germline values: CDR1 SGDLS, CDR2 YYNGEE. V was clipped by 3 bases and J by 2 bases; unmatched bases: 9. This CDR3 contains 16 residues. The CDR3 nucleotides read TGTGCCAGCAGCGCCGGGGGGACCGGCTTCACAGATACGCAGTATTTT. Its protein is CASSAGGTGFTDTQYF.

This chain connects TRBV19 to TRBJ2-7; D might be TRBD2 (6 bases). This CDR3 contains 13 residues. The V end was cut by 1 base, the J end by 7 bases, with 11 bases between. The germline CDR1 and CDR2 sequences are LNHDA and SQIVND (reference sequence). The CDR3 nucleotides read TGTGCCAGTAGTATAGCCAGTGCGGGGGAGCAGTACTTC. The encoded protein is CASSIASAGEQYF. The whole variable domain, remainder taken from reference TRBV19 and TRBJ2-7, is DGGITQSPKYLFRKEGQNVTLSCEQNLNHDAMYWYRQDPGQGLRLIYYSQIVNDFQKGDIAEGYSVSREKKESFPLTVTSAQKNPTAFYLCASSIASAGEQYFGPGTRLTVT.

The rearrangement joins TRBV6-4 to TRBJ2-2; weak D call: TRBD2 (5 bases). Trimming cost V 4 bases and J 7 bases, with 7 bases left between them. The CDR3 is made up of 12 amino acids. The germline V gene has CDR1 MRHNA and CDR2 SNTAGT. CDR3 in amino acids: CASSARDGELFF. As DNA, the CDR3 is TGTGCCAGCAGTGCCCGGGACGGGGAGCTGTTTTTT.

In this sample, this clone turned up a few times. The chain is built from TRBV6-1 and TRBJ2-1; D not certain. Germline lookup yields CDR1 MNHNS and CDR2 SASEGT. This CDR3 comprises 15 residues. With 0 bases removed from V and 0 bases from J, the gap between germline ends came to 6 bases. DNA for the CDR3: TGTGCCAGCAGTGAAGCCCCGGTCTCCTACAATGAGCAGTTCTTC. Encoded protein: CASSEAPVSYNEQFF.

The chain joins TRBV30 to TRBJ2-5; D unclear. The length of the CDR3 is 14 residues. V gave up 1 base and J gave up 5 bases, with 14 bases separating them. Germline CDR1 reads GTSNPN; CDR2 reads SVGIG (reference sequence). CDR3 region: CAWSEYGQRETQYF. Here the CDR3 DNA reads TGTGCCTGGAGTGAGTATGGCCAGAGGGAGACCCAGTACTTC.

CDR3 region: CASSLGTGNEKLFF. The DNA for the CDR3 is TGTGCCAGCAGCTTAGGGACAGGGAATGAAAAACTGTTTTTT. The V gene is TRBV5-6, the J gene TRBJ1-4; the match to TRBD1 covers 9 bases. CDR1 is SGHDT, CDR2 YYEEEE, per germline. After removal of 2 bases from V and 5 bases from J, the junction contained 1 base not matched to a gene. The CDR3 loop spans 14 amino acids.

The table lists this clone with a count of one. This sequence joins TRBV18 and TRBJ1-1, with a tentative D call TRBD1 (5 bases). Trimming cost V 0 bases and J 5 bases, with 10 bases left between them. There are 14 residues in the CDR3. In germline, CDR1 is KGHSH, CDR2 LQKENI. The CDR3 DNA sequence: TGTGCCAGCTCACCACCGTCAGGGAAAACTGAAGCTTTCTTT. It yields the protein CASSPPSGKTEAFF.

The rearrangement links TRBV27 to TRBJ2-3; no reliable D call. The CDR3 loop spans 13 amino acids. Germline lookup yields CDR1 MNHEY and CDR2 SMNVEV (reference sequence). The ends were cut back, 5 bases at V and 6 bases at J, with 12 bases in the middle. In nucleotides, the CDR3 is TGTGCCAGCAGTACCGACCCCGGGGATACGCAGTATTTT. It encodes CASSTDPGDTQYF.

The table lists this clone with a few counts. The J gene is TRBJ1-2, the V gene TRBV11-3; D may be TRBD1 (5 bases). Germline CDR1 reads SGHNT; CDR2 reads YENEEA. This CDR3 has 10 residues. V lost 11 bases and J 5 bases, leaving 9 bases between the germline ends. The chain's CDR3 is CAYHRYGYTF. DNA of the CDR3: TGTGCCTACCACAGGTATGGCTACACCTTC.

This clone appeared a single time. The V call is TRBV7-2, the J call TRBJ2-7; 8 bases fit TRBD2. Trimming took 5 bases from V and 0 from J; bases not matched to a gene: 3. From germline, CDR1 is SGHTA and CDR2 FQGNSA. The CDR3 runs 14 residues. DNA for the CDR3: TGTGCCAGCAGCGTCGGGACTAGCTCCTACGAGCAGTACTTC. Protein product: CASSVGTSSYEQYF.

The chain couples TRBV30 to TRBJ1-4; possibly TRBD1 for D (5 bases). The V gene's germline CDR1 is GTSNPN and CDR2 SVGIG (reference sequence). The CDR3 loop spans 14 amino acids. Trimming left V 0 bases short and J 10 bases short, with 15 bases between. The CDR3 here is CAWSVNNRGVKLFF. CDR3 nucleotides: TGTGCCTGGAGTGTAAACAACCGGGGGGTAAAACTGTTTTTT.

The CDR3 sequence: CASSPRGTVGLNTEAFF. In DNA, the CDR3 is TGCGCCAGCTCGCCGAGGGGGACAGTTGGGTTGAACACTGAAGCTTTCTTT. This chain uses TRBV5-1 with TRBJ1-1, with 7 bases aligning to TRBD1. This CDR3 has 17 amino acids. Per germline, CDR1 SGHRS and CDR2 YFSETQ. The V gene end was trimmed by 7 bases and the J gene end by 0 bases; junction bases not matched to a gene: 15.

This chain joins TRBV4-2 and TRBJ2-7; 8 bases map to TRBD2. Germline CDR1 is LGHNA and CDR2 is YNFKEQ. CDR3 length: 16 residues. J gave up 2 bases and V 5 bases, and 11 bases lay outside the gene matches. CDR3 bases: TGTGCCAGCAGCGGGGAGGGTAGCGGGGCGCCCTACGAGCAGTACTTC. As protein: CASSGEGSGAPYEQYF.

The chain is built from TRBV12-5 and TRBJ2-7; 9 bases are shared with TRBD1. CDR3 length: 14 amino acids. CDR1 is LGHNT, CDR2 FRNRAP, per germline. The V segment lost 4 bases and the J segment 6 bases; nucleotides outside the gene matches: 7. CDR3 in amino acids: CASGYGTGISEQYF. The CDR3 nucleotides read TGTGCTAGTGGTTACGGGACAGGGATTTCCGAGCAGTACTTC.

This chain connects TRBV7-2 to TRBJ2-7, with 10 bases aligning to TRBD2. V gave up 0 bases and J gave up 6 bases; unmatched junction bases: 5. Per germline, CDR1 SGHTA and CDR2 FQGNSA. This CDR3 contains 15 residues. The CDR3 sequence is CASSLALAGESEQYF. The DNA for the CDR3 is TGTGCCAGCAGCTTAGCGCTAGCGGGGGAAAGCGAGCAGTACTTC.

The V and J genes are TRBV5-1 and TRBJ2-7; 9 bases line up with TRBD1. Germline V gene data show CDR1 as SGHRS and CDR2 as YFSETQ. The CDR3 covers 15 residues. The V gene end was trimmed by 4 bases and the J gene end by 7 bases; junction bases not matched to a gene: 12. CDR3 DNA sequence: TGCGCCAGCAGCCTTTCCGGGACAGGGCTTTGGGAGCAGTACTTC. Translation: CASSLSGTGLWEQYF.

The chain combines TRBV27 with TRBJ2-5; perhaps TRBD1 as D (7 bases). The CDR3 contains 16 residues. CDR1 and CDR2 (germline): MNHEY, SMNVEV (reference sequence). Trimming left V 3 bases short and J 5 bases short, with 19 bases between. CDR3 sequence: CASSFTYRGGTETQYF. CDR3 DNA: TGTGCCAGCAGTTTTACCTACAGGGGAGGAACGGAGACCCAGTACTTC.

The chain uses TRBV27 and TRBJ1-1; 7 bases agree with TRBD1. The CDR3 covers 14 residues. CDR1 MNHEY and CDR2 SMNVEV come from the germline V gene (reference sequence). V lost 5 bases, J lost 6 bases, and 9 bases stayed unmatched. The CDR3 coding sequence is TGTGCCAGCAGTCTAGGGGGCGATGGGGCTGAAGCTTTCTTT. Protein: CASSLGGDGAEAFF.